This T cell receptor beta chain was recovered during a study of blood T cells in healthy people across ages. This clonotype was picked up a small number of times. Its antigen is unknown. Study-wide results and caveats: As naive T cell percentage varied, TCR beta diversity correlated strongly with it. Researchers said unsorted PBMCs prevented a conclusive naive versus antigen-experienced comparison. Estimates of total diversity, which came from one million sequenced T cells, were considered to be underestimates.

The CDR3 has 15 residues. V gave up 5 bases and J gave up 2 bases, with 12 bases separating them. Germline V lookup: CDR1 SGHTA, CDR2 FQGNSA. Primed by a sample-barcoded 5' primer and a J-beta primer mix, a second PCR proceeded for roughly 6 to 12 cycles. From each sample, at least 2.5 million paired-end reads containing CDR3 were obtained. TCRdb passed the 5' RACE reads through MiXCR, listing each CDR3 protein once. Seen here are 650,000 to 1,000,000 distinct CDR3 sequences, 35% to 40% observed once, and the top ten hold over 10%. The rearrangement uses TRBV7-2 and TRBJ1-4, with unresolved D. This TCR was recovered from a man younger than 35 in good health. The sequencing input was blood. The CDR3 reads CASSPGPGTNEKLFF. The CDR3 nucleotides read TGTGCCAGCAGCCCCGGCCCGGGGACTAATGAAAAACTGTTTTTT.